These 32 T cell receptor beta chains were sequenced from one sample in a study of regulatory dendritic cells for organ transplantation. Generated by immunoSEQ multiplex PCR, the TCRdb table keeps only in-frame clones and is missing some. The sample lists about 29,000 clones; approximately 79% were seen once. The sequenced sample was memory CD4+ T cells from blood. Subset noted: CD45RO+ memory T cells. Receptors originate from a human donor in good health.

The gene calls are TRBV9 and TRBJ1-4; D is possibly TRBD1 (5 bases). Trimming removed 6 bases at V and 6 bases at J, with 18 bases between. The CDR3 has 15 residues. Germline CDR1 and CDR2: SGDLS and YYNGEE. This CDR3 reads CASNRRGTGDEKLFF. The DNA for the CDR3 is TGTGCCAGCAACAGACGGGGGACGGGTGATGAAAAACTGTTTTTT.

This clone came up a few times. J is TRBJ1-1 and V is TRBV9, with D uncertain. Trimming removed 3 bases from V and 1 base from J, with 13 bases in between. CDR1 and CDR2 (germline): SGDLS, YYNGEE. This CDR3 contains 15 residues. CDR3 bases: TGTGCCAGCAGCGCCACCATAACGGAGAACACTGAAGCTTTCTTT. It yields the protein CASSATITENTEAFF.

The CDR3 DNA follows: TGCGCCAGCAGACAACTAGCGGGAGACACCGGGGAGCTGTTTTTT. Its protein product is CASRQLAGDTGELFF. This rearrangement joins TRBV5-1 to TRBJ2-2; 11 positions agree with TRBD2. From germline, CDR1 is SGHRS and CDR2 YFSETQ. The ends lost 5 bases at V and 3 bases at J; junction bases unmatched: 3. This CDR3 is 15 amino acids long.

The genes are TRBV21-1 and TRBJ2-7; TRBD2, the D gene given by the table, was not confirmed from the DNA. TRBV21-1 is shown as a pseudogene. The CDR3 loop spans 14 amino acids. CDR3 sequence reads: CASTMYFRSYEQYF. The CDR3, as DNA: TGTGCCAGCACCATGTACTTTCGATCCTACGAGCAGTACTTC.

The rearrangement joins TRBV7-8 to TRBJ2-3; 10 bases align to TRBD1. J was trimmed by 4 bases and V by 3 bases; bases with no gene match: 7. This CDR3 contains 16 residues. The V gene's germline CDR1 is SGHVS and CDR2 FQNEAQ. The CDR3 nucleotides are TGTGCCAGCAGCTTTACCGGGACAGGGGTATCAGATACGCAGTATTTT. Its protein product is CASSFTGTGVSDTQYF.

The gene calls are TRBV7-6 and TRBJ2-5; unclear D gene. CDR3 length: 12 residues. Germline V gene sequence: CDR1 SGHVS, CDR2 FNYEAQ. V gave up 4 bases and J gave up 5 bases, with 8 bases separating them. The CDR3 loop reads CASSSEWETQYF. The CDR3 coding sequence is TGTGCCAGCAGCTCCGAGTGGGAGACCCAGTACTTC.

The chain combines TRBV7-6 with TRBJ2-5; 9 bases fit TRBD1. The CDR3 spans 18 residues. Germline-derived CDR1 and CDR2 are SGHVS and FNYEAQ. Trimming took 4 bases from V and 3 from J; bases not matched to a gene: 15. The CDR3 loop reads CASSSPHRYRGPEETQYF. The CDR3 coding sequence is TGTGCCAGCAGCTCACCCCACCGGTACAGGGGGCCTGAAGAGACCCAGTACTTC.

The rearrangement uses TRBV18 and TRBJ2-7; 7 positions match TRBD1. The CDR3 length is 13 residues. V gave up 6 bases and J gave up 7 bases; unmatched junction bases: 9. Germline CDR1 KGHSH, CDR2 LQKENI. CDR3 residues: CASSPSAGGEQYF. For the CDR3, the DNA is TGTGCCAGCTCTCCCTCGGCAGGGGGTGAGCAGTACTTC.

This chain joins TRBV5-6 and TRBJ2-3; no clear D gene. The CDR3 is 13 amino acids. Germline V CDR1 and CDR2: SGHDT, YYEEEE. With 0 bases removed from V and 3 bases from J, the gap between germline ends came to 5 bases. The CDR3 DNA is TGTGCCAGCAGCTTGGGGAGTACAGATACGCAGTATTTT. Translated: CASSLGSTDTQYF.

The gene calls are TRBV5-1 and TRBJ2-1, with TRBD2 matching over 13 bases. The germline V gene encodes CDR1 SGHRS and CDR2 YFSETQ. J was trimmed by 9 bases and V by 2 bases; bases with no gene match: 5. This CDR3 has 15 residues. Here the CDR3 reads CASSFGLAGEGEQFF. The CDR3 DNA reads TGCGCCAGCAGCTTCGGACTAGCGGGAGAGGGTGAGCAGTTCTTC.

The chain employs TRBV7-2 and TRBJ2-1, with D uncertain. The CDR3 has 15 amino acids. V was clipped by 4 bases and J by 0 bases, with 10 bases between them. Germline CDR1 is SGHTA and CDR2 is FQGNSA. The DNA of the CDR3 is TGTGCCAGCAGCTCTGATACCAGCTCCTACAATGAGCAGTTCTTC. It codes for CASSSDTSSYNEQFF.

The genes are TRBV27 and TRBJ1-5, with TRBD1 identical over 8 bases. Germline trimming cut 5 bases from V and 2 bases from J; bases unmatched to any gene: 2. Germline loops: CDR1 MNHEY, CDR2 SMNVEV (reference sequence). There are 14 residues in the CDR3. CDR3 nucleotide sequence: TGTGCCAGCAGTCCGGGACAGGGCAATCAGCCCCAGCATTTT. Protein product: CASSPGQGNQPQHF.

Here the CDR3 DNA reads TGTGCCAGCATCGCTGGGACAGCCTCTTACAATGAGCAGTTCTTC. It is translated as CASIAGTASYNEQFF. The chain is built from TRBV5-5 and TRBJ2-1, with 7 bases identical to TRBD1. Germline CDR1 reads SGHKS; CDR2 reads YYEKEE (reference sequence). CDR3 length: 15 amino acids. J was trimmed by 4 bases and V by 6 bases; bases with no gene match: 10.

The CDR3 region is CASKTGLSTDTQYF. CDR3 coding DNA: TGTGCCAGTAAGACAGGTCTGAGCACAGATACGCAGTATTTT. The rearrangement joins TRBV6-5 to TRBJ2-3; possible D gene TRBD1, 6 bases. Between the trimmed V and J ends, which lost 9 bases and 0 bases, there was a span of 13 bases. The CDR3 has 14 amino acids. Looked up from germline, CDR1 is MNHEY and CDR2 is SVGAGI.

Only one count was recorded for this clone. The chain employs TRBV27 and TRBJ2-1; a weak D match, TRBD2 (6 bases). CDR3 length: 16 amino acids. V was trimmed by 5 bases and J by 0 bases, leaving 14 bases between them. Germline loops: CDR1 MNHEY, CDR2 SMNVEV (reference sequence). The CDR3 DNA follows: TGTGCCAGCAGTCCCCGAGGTAGCGGCTCCTACAATGAGCAGTTCTTC. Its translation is CASSPRGSGSYNEQFF.

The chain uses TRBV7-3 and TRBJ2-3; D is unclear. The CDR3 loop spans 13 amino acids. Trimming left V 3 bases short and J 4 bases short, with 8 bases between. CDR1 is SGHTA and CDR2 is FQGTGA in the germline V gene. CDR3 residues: CASSFGVADTQYF. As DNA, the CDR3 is TGTGCCAGCAGCTTTGGAGTCGCAGATACGCAGTATTTT.

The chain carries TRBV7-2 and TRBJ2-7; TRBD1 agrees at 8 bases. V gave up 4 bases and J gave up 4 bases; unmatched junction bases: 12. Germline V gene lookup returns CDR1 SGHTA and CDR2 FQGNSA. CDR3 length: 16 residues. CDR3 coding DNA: TGTGCCAGCAGCTCCGTCGCCGGGACAGGCACTTACGAGCAGTACTTC. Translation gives CASSSVAGTGTYEQYF.

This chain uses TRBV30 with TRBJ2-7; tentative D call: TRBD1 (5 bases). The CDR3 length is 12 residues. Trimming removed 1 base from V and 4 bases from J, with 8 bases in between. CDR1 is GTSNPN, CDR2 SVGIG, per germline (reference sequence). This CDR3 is CAWSAGIYEQYF. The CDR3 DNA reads TGTGCCTGGAGTGCAGGGATATACGAGCAGTACTTC.

DNA for the CDR3: TGTGCCAGCAGCCAAGAAAGGGGGAGGGCCTACGAGCAGTACTTC. It is translated as CASSQERGRAYEQYF. J is TRBJ2-7 and V is TRBV4-2, with D maybe TRBD2 (7 bases). In germline, CDR1 is LGHNA, CDR2 YNFKEQ. V dropped 0 bases and J dropped 2 bases, with 11 bases sitting between them. This CDR3 contains 15 residues.

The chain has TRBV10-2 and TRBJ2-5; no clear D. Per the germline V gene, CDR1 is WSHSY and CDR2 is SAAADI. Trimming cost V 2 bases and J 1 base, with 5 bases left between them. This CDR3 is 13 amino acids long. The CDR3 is CASSERAQETQYF. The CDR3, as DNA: TGCGCCAGCAGTGAGAGGGCCCAAGAGACCCAGTACTTC.

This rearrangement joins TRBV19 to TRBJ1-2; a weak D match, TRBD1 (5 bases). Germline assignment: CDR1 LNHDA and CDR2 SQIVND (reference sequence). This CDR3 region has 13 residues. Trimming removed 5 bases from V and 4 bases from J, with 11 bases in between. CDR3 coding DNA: TGTGCCAGTAGTGGGGCTACCTTCTATGGCTACACCTTC. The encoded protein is CASSGATFYGYTF.

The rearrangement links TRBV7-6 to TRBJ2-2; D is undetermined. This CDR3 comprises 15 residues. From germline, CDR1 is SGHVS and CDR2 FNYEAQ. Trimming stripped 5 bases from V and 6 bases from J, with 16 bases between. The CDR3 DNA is TGTGCCAGCAGCGCTTCGTCCGGTTTAGCCGGGGAGCTGTTTTTT. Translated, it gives CASSASSGLAGELFF.

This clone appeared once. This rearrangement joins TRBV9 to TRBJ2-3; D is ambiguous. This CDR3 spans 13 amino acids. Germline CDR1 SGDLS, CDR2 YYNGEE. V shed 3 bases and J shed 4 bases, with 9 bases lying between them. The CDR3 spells CASSAQVADTQYF. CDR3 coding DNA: TGTGCCAGCAGCGCCCAGGTGGCAGATACGCAGTATTTT.

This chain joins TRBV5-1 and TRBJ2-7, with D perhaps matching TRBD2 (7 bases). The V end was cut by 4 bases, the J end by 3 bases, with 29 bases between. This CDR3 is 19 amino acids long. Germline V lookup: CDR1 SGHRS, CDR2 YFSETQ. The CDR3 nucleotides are TGCGCCAGCAGCCAAGGAAGGGGGGGGGCGCGAGAATTGGGCTACGAGCAGTACTTC. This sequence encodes CASSQGRGGARELGYEQYF. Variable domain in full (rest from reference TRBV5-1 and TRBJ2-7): KAGVTQTPRYLIKTRGQQVTLSCSPISGHRSVSWYQQTPGQGLQFLFEYFSETQRNKGNFPGRFSGRQFSNSRSEMNVSTLELGDSALYLCASSQGRGGARELGYEQYFGPGTRLTVT.

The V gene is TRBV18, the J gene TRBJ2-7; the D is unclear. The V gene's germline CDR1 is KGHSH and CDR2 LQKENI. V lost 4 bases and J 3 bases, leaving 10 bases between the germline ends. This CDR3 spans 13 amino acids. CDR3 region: CASSQAAGYEQYF. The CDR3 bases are TGTGCCAGCTCACAGGCGGCCGGCTACGAGCAGTACTTC.

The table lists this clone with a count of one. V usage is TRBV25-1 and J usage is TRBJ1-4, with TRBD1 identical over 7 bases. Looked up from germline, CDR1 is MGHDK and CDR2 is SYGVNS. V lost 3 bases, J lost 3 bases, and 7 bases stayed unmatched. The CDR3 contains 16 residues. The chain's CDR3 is CASSEIGDRSNEKLFF. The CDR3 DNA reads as TGTGCCAGCAGTGAGATTGGGGACAGATCTAATGAAAAACTGTTTTTT. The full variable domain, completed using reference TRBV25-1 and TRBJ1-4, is EADIYQTPRYLVIGTGKKITLECSQTMGHDKMYWYQQDPGMELHLIHYSYGVNSTEKGDLSSESTVSRIRTEHFPLTLESARPSHTSQYLCASSEIGDRSNEKLFFGSGTQLSVL.

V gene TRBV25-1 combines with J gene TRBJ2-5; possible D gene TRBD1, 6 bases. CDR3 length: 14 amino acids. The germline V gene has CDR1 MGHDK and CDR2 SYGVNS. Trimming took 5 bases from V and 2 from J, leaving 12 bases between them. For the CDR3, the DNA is TGTGCCAGCAGTCTGACAGGCTCGCAAGAGACCCAGTACTTC. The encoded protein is CASSLTGSQETQYF.

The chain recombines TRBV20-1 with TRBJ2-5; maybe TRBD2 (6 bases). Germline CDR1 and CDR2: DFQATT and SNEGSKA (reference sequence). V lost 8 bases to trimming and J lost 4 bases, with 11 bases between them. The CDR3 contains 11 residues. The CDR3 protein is CSTRLVETQYF. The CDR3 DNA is TGCAGTACCAGACTAGTAGAGACCCAGTACTTC.

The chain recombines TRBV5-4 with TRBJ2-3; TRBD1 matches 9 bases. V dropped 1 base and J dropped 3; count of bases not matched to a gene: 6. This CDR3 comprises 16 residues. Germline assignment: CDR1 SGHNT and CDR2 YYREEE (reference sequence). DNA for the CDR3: TGTGCCAGCAGCTTGAATCCGACAGGGGGAACAGATACGCAGTATTTT. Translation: CASSLNPTGGTDTQYF.

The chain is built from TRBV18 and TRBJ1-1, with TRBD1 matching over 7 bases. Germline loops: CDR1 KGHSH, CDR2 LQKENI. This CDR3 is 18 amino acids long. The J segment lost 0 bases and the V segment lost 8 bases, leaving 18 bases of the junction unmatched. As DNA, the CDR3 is TGTGCCAGCGCTACAATGGGACAGATCCGGCCAATGAACACTGAAGCTTTCTTT. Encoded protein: CASATMGQIRPMNTEAFF.

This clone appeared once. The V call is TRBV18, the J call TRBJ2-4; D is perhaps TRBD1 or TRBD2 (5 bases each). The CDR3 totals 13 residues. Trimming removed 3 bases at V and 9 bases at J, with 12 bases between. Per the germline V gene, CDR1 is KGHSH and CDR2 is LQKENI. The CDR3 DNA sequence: TGTGCCAGCTCACCGGACATGGGGAGCATTCAGTACTTC. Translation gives CASSPDMGSIQYF.

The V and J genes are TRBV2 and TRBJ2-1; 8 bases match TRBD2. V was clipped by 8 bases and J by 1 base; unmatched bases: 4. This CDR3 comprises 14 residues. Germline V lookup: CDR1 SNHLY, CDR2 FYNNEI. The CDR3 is CASSVAGSYNEQFF. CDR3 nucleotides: TGTGCCAGCTCGGTAGCGGGATCCTACAATGAGCAGTTCTTC.